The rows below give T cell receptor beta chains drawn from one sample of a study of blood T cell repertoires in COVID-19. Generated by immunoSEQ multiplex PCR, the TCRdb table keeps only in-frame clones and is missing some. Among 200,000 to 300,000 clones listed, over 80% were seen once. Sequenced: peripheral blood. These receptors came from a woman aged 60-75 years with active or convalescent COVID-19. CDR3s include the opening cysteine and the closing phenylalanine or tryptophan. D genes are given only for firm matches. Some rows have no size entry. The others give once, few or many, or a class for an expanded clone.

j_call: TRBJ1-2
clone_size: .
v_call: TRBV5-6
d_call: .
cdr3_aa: CASRDLPGSNYGYTF
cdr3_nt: TGTGCCAGCAGAGATTTGCCGGGATCTAACTATGGCTACACCTTC

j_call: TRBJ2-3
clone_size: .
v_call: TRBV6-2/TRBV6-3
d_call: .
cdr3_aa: CASSFLRQTDTQYF
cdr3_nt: TGTGCCAGCAGTTTCCTAAGACAGACAGATACGCAGTATTTT

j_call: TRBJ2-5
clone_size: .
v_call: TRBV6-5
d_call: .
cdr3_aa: CASSYGGSRETQYF
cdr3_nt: TGTGCCAGCAGTTATGGAGGGTCCAGAGAGACCCAGTACTTC

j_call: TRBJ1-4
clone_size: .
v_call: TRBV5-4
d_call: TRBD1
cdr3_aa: CASSLGQGPEKLFF
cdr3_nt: TGTGCCAGCAGCTTGGGACAGGGACCCGAAAAACTGTTTTTT

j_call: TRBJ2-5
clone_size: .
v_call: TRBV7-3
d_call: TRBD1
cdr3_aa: CASSQDRGPQETQYF
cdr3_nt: TGTGCCAGCAGCCAGGACAGGGGCCCCCAAGAGACCCAGTACTTC

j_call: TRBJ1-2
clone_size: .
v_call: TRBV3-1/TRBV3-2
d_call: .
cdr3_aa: CASSQDLGGGYTF
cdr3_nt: TGTGCCAGCAGCCAAGATCTGGGGGGAGGCTACACCTTC

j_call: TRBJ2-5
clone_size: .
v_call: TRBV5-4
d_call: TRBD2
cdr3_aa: CASSFGLAGGSGETQYF
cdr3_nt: TGTGCCAGCAGCTTTGGCCTAGCGGGAGGATCAGGGGAGACCCAGTACTTC

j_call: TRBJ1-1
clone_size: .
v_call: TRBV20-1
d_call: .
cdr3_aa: CSASGLGFF
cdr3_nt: TGCAGTGCTAGCGGGTTAGGTTTCTTT

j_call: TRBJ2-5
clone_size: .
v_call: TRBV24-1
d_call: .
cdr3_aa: CATSGSGETQYF
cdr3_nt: TGTGCCACCAGTGGATCGGGGGAGACCCAGTACTTC

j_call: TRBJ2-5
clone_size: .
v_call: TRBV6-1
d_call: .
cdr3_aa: CASSDRQETQYF
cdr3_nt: TGTGCCAGCAGTGACCGGCAAGAGACCCAGTACTTC

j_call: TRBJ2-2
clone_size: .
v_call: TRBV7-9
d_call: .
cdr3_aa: CASSPPVTGELFF
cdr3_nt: TGTGCCAGCAGCCCCCCCGTGACTGGGGAGCTGTTTTTT

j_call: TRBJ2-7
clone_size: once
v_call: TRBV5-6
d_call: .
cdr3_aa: CASSLGAGNSYEQYF
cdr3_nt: TGTGCCAGCAGCTTGGGGGCCGGAAACTCCTACGAGCAGTACTTC

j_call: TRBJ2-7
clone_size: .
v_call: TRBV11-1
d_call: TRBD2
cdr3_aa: CASSPSSGREYEQYF
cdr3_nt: TGTGCCAGCAGCCCATCCAGCGGGAGGGAGTACGAGCAGTACTTC

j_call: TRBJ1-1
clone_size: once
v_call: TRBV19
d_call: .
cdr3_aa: CAAGRANTEAFF
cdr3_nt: TGTGCTGCGGGACGGGCGAACACTGAAGCTTTCTTT

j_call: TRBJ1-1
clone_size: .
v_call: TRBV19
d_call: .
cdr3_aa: CASSMLAGATPMNTEAFF
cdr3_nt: TGTGCCAGTAGTATGTTGGCAGGGGCTACTCCAATGAACACTGAAGCTTTCTTT

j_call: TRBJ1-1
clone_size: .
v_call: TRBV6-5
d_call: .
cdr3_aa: CASTHRVGTEAFF
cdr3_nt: TGTGCCAGCACCCACAGGGTAGGCACTGAAGCTTTCTTT

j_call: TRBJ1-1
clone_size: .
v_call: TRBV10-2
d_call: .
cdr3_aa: CASTPEPNTEAFF
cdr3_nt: TGCGCCAGCACTCCGGAGCCCAACACTGAAGCTTTCTTT

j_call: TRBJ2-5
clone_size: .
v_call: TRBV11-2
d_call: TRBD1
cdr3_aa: CASSLVTGFETQYF
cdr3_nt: TGTGCCAGCAGCTTAGTGACAGGGTTTGAGACCCAGTACTTC

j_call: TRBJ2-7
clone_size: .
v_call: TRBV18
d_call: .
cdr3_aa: CASSPPSGTYEQYF
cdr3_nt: TGTGCCAGCTCACCACCTAGCGGAACCTACGAGCAGTACTTC

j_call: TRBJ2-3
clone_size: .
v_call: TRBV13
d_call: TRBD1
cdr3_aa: CASSSRDSPLTDTQYF
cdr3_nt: TGTGCCAGCAGTTCACGGGACAGCCCGCTCACAGATACGCAGTATTTT

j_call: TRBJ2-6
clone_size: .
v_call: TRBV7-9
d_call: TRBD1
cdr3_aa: CASSLVGTVPLSGANVLTF
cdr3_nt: TGTGCCAGCAGCTTAGTCGGGACAGTGCCCCTCTCTGGGGCCAACGTCCTGACTTTC

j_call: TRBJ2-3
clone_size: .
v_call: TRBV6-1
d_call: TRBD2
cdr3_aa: CASSEVAGAGTDTQYF
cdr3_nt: TGTGCCAGCAGTGAAGTAGCGGGAGCCGGTACAGATACGCAGTATTTT

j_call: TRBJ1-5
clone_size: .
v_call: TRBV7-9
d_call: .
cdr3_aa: CASSPSGSVPQPQHF
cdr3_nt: TGTGCCAGCAGCCCCTCAGGTTCGGTCCCTCAGCCCCAGCATTTT

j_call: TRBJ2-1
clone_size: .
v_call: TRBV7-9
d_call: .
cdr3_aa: CASSLYGTSQFF
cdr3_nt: TGTGCCAGCAGCTTATACGGGACTTCCCAGTTCTTC

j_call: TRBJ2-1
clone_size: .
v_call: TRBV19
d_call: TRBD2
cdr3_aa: CASSMMLAGGPGPEQFF
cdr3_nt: TGTGCCAGTAGTATGATGCTAGCGGGAGGGCCAGGACCCGAGCAGTTCTTC

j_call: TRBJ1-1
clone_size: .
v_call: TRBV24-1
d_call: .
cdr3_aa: CATSPPGGTEAFF
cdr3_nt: TGTGCCACCAGCCCCCCCGGGGGCACTGAAGCTTTCTTT

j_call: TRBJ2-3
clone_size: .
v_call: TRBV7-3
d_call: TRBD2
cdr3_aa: CASSFRTSADTQYF
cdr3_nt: TGTGCCAGCAGCTTCCGGACTAGCGCAGATACGCAGTATTTT

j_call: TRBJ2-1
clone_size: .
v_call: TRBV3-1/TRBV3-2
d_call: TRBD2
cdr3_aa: CASSQVRLAPINEQFF
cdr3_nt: TGTGCCAGCAGCCAAGTGCGACTAGCCCCGATAAATGAGCAGTTCTTC

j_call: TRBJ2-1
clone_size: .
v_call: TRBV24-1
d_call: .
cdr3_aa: CATSDPSGFKSYNEQFF
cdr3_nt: TGTGCCACCAGTGACCCGAGCGGGTTTAAATCCTACAATGAGCAGTTCTTC

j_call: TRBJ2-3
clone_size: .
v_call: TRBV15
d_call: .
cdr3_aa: CATTPLSSTDTQYF
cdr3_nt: TGTGCCACCACCCCCCTGTCTAGCACAGATACGCAGTATTTT

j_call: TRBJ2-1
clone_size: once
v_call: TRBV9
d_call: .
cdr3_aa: CASSLSQGELQFKQFF
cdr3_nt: TGTGCCAGCAGCCTTAGCCAGGGCGAACTACAATTTAAGCAGTTCTTC